The 24 T cell receptor beta chains below all came from one sample that was sequenced in a study of blood T cell repertoires in COVID-19. Assay: immunoSEQ multiplex PCR; the TCRdb copy retains only in-frame clones and omits some. The sample holds over 200,000 clones, 85% seen once. The sequenced sample was PBMCs or T cells enriched from blood (not recorded which). The receptors were gathered from a man aged 40-55 years who had recovered from COVID-19.

The J gene is TRBJ2-7, the V gene TRBV6-5; 7 bases line up with TRBD1. The V segment lost 8 bases and the J segment 6 bases; nucleotides outside the gene matches: 10. Germline lookup yields CDR1 MNHEY and CDR2 SVGAGI. The CDR3 consists of 13 residues. For the CDR3, the DNA is TGTGCCAGCGTCGGGACAGCTATCGTCGAGCAGTACTTC. Its protein product is CASVGTAIVEQYF.

The chain carries TRBV7-2 and TRBJ2-3, with 13 bases fitting TRBD2. V was clipped by 4 bases and J by 4 bases; unmatched bases: 2. The germline CDR1 and CDR2 sequences are SGHTA and FQGNSA. This CDR3 has 15 residues. CDR3 in amino acids: CASSSGLAGADTQYF. Written as DNA, the CDR3 is TGTGCCAGCAGCTCAGGACTAGCGGGAGCAGATACGCAGTATTTT.

This clone was seen a single time. The V call is TRBV7-6, the J call TRBJ2-7, with TRBD1 identical over 9 bases. Germline CDR1 SGHVS, CDR2 FNYEAQ. V gave up 5 bases and J gave up 3 bases; unmatched junction bases: 8. The CDR3 extends over 15 amino acids. The CDR3 DNA follows: TGTGCCAGCAGCCAATGGGACAGGGCCTACTACGAGCAGTACTTC. It codes for CASSQWDRAYYEQYF.

V gene TRBV2 combines with J gene TRBJ1-2; TRBD1 matches at 7 bases. V was clipped by 1 base and J by 6 bases; unmatched bases: 8. There are 15 residues in the CDR3. Per germline, CDR1 SNHLY and CDR2 FYNNEI. The DNA for the CDR3 is TGTGCCAGCAGTGAAGTTCGGGGGACAGTGAATGGCTACACCTTC. It codes for CASSEVRGTVNGYTF.

This clone was found once. This rearrangement joins TRBV7-2 to TRBJ1-4; D is uncertain. The V end lost 1 base, the J end lost 8 bases, and 14 bases lay between the germline ends. Per germline, CDR1 SGHTA and CDR2 FQGNSA. This CDR3 has 15 residues. CDR3 sequence reads: CASSLGLFGNEKLFF. In DNA, the CDR3 is TGTGCCAGCAGCTTAGGTCTCTTCGGGAACGAAAAACTGTTTTTT.

The chain carries TRBV9 and TRBJ2-1; TRBD2 matches 9 bases. From germline, CDR1 is SGDLS and CDR2 YYNGEE. This CDR3 is built from 15 residues. Trimming at V came to 3 bases and at J to 7 bases, leaving 8 bases not matched to a gene. The CDR3 here is CASSASGTSSNEQFF. The DNA for the CDR3 is TGTGCCAGCAGCGCTAGCGGGACTAGCAGTAATGAGCAGTTCTTC.

The chain has TRBV28 and TRBJ1-2; D possibly corresponds to TRBD1 (5 bases). With 3 bases removed from V and 2 bases from J, the gap between germline ends came to 7 bases. CDR1 is MDHEN and CDR2 is SYDVKM in the germline V gene. The CDR3 spans 13 residues. Written as DNA, the CDR3 is TGTGCCAGCAGTTTTCAGGGCAACTATGGCTACACCTTC. It encodes CASSFQGNYGYTF.

CDR3 residues: CASSLVVRSSYNEQFF. CDR3 coding DNA: TGTGCCAGCAGCTTAGTGGTAAGGAGCTCCTACAATGAGCAGTTCTTC. V gene TRBV11-2 combines with J gene TRBJ2-1; D is unresolved. V dropped 1 base and J dropped 0 bases, with 10 bases sitting between them. Germline values: CDR1 SGHAT, CDR2 FQNNGV. This CDR3 has 16 amino acids.

V is TRBV6-5 and J is TRBJ2-1; 14 bases are a match to TRBD2. The CDR3 is 13 residues long. In germline, CDR1 is MNHEY, CDR2 SVGAGI. J lost 10 bases, V lost 8 bases, and 4 bases had no gene match. In DNA form, the CDR3 reads TGTGCCAGCGGGGGACTAGCGGGAGACGAGCAGTTCTTC. This encodes CASGGLAGDEQFF.

The rearrangement links TRBV5-1 to TRBJ1-4; D possibly corresponds to TRBD1 (5 bases). The CDR3 runs to 14 residues. In germline, CDR1 is SGHRS, CDR2 YFSETQ. The V end lost 2 bases, the J end lost 4 bases, and 9 bases lay between the germline ends. As DNA, the CDR3 is TGCGCCAGCAGCTTAGACAGCCGTAATGAAAAACTGTTTTTT. This codes for CASSLDSRNEKLFF. Based on the CDR3 plus reference TRBV5-1 and TRBJ1-4, the full variable domain is KAGVTQTPRYLIKTRGQQVTLSCSPISGHRSVSWYQQTPGQGLQFLFEYFSETQRNKGNFPGRFSGRQFSNSRSEMNVSTLELGDSALYLCASSLDSRNEKLFFGSGTQLSVL.

The sample holds one count of this clone. Its ends do not fully match the called genes, so a read error is possible. The chain has TRBV5-1 and TRBJ2-5; TRBD2 aligns across 8 bases. CDR3 length equals 14 residues. Per germline, CDR1 SGHRS and CDR2 YFSETQ. The CDR3 here is CANSFLAGGETQYF. DNA of the CDR3: TGCGCCAACAGCTTCCTAGCGGGCGGGGAGACCCAGTACTTC.

The rearrangement uses TRBV27 and TRBJ1-1; TRBD1 agrees at 7 bases. The CDR3 runs to 14 residues. With 2 bases clipped from V and 1 base from J, the junction kept 1 base outside the gene matches. Germline V gives CDR1 MNHEY, CDR2 SMNVEV (reference sequence). The CDR3 is CASSLNRGNTEAFF. As DNA, the CDR3 is TGTGCCAGCAGTTTAAACAGGGGGAACACTGAAGCTTTCTTT.

The chain recombines TRBV5-6 with TRBJ2-1, with 10 bases identical to TRBD2. J gave up 9 bases and V 4 bases, and 10 bases lay outside the gene matches. This CDR3 has 15 residues. Germline values: CDR1 SGHDT, CDR2 YYEEEE. CDR3 region: CASSRVGLAGVEQFF. The CDR3 DNA follows: TGTGCCAGCAGCCGCGTTGGGCTAGCGGGAGTTGAGCAGTTCTTC.

The gene calls are TRBV15 and TRBJ1-5; 7 positions agree with TRBD1. Germline CDR1 and CDR2: LNHNV and YYDKDF (reference sequence). The CDR3 runs 15 residues. V shed 5 bases, J shed 4 bases, and the junction held 8 bases outside the gene matches. In DNA form, the CDR3 reads TGTGCCACCAGCTTCGACAGGGCCGGGAATCAGCCCCAGCATTTT. It yields the protein CATSFDRAGNQPQHF.

This rearrangement joins TRBV18 to TRBJ2-5, with a tentative D call TRBD1 (5 bases). This CDR3 is 15 amino acids long. Trimming removed 7 bases at V and 5 bases at J, with 20 bases between. Germline CDR1 reads KGHSH; CDR2 reads LQKENI. The CDR3 sequence is CASFPSLDRHETQYF. CDR3 sequence (DNA): TGTGCCAGCTTCCCGAGCCTTGACAGACACGAGACCCAGTACTTC. Full variable domain (remainder filled in from reference TRBV18 and TRBJ2-5): NAGVMQNPRHLVRRRGQEARLRCSPMKGHSHVYWYRQLPEEGLKFMVYLQKENIIDESGMPKERFSAEFPKEGPSILRIQQVVRGDSAAYFCASFPSLDRHETQYFGPGTRLLVL.

V usage is TRBV11-3 and J usage is TRBJ1-6, with a weak D call TRBD1 (5 bases). Germline V gene lookup returns CDR1 SGHNT and CDR2 YENEEA. The V end was cut by 3 bases, the J end by 10 bases, with 16 bases between. The CDR3 runs to 15 residues. CDR3 in amino acids: CASSFLGQGGSPLHF. The CDR3 DNA sequence: TGTGCCAGCAGCTTTCTCGGTCAGGGCGGATCACCCCTCCACTTT.

The chain uses TRBV13 and TRBJ2-2, with TRBD1 as a possible D gene (5 bases). Germline V lookup: CDR1 PRHDT, CDR2 FYEKMQ (reference sequence). Between the trimmed V and J ends, which lost 6 bases and 0 bases, there was a span of 14 bases. This CDR3 comprises 16 residues. The DNA of the CDR3 is TGTGCCAGCAGTCCAGGGATTCGGTCGAACACCGGGGAGCTGTTTTTT. Translation: CASSPGIRSNTGELFF.

Only one count was recorded for this clone. The chain uses TRBV5-1 and TRBJ2-7; a possible D gene is TRBD2 (6 bases). Trimming cost V 3 bases and J 1 base, with 14 bases left between them. Per the germline V gene, CDR1 is SGHRS and CDR2 is YFSETQ. This CDR3 comprises 15 residues. The DNA for the CDR3 is TGCGCCAGCAGCTCCCTGCGGGACTCTTCCTACGAGCAGTACTTC. This translates into CASSSLRDSSYEQYF. Drawing the rest from reference TRBV5-1 and TRBJ2-7, the complete variable domain is KAGVTQTPRYLIKTRGQQVTLSCSPISGHRSVSWYQQTPGQGLQFLFEYFSETQRNKGNFPGRFSGRQFSNSRSEMNVSTLELGDSALYLCASSSLRDSSYEQYFGPGTRLTVT.

This clone appeared a single time. The V call is TRBV15, the J call TRBJ1-2, with D perhaps matching TRBD1 (5 bases). This CDR3 is 15 amino acids long. CDR1 LNHNV and CDR2 YYDKDF come from the germline V gene (reference sequence). The V end lost 3 bases, the J end lost 7 bases, and 18 bases lay between the germline ends. The CDR3 DNA is TGTGCCACCAGCAGGAAGCGACAGCCGGGGGGTGGCTACACCTTC. Translation: CATSRKRQPGGGYTF.

This rearrangement joins TRBV28 to TRBJ1-1; 12 bases agree with TRBD1. This CDR3 comprises 17 residues. In germline, CDR1 is MDHEN, CDR2 SYDVKM. With V trimmed by 6 bases and J by 0 bases, 8 bases remained unmatched. The CDR3 protein is CASRAGQGAGMNTEAFF. Here the CDR3 DNA reads TGTGCCAGCAGGGCGGGACAGGGGGCCGGAATGAACACTGAAGCTTTCTTT.

This chain joins TRBV2 and TRBJ2-3, with D perhaps TRBD1 (6 bases). CDR3 length equals 14 residues. Germline V gene data show CDR1 as SNHLY and CDR2 as FYNNEI. The V end lost 8 bases, the J end lost 0 bases, and 12 bases lay between the germline ends. CDR3 sequence reads: CASHGTLSTDTQYF. The CDR3 DNA follows: TGTGCCAGCCACGGGACATTGAGCACAGATACGCAGTATTTT.

The chain is built from TRBV10-3 and TRBJ2-3; no clear D gene. Trimming stripped 1 base from V and 0 bases from J, with 11 bases between. This CDR3 comprises 16 residues. Germline values: CDR1 ENHRY, CDR2 SYGVKD. The CDR3 DNA reads TGTGCCATCAGTGAGTTAGTAAGATCTAGCACAGATACGCAGTATTTT. Amino acid sequence: CAISELVRSSTDTQYF.

Only one count was recorded for this clone. The rearrangement uses TRBV5-4 and TRBJ2-1; weak D call: TRBD1 (6 bases). The germline V gene encodes CDR1 SGHNT and CDR2 YYREEE (reference sequence). This CDR3 contains 16 residues. The germline V and J ends were trimmed by 0 bases and 0 bases, with 10 bases remaining between them. CDR3 residues: CASSLAGGVSYNEQFF. CDR3 DNA: TGTGCCAGCAGCTTGGCTGGGGGCGTCTCCTACAATGAGCAGTTCTTC. The variable domain in full, with the rest retrieved from reference TRBV5-4 and TRBJ2-1, is ETGVTQSPTHLIKTRGQQVTLRCSSQSGHNTVSWYQQALGQGPQFIFQYYREEENGRGNFPPRFSGLQFPNYSSELNVNALELDDSALYLCASSLAGGVSYNEQFFGPGTRLTVL.

The J gene is TRBJ2-7, the V gene TRBV5-1; 7 nucleotides match TRBD2. J gave up 0 bases and V 0 bases, and 3 bases lay outside the gene matches. The CDR3 is 15 residues long. CDR1 SGHRS and CDR2 YFSETQ come from the germline V gene. The CDR3 coding sequence is TGCGCCAGCAGCTTGGAGGCTAGCGGCTCCTACGAGCAGTACTTC. The encoded protein is CASSLEASGSYEQYF.